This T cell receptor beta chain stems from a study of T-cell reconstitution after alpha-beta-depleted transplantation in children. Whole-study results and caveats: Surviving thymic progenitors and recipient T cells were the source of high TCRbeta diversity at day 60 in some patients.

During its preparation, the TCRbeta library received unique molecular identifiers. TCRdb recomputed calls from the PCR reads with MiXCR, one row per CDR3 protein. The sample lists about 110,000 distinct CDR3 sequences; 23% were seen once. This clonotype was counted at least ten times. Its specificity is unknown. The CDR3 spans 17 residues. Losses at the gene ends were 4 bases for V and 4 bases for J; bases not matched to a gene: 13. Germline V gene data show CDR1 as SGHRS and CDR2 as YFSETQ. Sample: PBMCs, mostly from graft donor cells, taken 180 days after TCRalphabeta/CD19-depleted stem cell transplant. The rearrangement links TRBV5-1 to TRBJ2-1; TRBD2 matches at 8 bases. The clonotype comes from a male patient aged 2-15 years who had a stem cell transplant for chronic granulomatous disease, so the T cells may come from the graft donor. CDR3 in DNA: TGCGCCAGCAGCCCCCCCCACACCGGGGGGGCGTACAATGAGCAGTTCTTC. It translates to CASSPPHTGGAYNEQFF.